This T cell receptor beta chain derives from a study of vaccination and CD4 T cells after COVID-19. Cultured CD4+ T cells had their DNA profiled by the Oncomine TCR Beta short-read assay. TCRdb processed the PCR reads anew with MiXCR; each CDR3 protein has one entry. The data hold a few thousand distinct CDR3 sequences, with roughly two thirds observed a single time. Regarding treatment: roughly 10-day PBMC culture with coronavirus spike peptide pools or control peptides (ViraFEST assay). Samples of CD4+ T cells were obtained from the unexposed donor before the COVID-19 pandemic (2011-2018). Looked up from germline, CDR1 is LGHNA and CDR2 is YNFKEQ. CDR3 length: 16 amino acids. V lost 0 bases to trimming and J lost 2 bases; unmatched junction nucleotides: 5. Points on this clonotype: Its antigen is not identified.

The sample comprised CD4+ T cells from blood, cultured in vitro. The clonotype comes from a human donor in good health. This chain uses TRBV4-2 with TRBJ2-7, with 9 bases identical to TRBD2. CDR3 in DNA: TGTGCCAGCAGCCAAGATGTTAGCGGGAGCGCCTACGAGCAGTACTTC. This encodes CASSQDVSGSAYEQYF.